Below, 11 T cell receptor beta chains from the same sample are listed, as sequenced in a study of response to subunit inactivated influenza vaccine. TCRdb reprocessed the RT-PCR reads via MiXCR and lists one record per CDR3 protein. The sample holds 500,000 to 650,000 distinct CDR3 sequences, 7.6% seen once. Sequencing used PBMCs from blood, obtained roughly 24 months after vaccination. The receptors come from a man aged 50-75 years who received an inactivated influenza vaccine.

This clonotype has a count of ten or more. This chain joins TRBV3-1 and TRBJ2-1; TRBD1 is a possible D gene (5 bases). The CDR3 totals 13 residues. Germline V lookup: CDR1 LGHDT, CDR2 YNNKEL (reference sequence). With 2 bases removed from V and 9 bases from J, the gap between germline ends came to 11 bases. The CDR3 DNA is TGTGCCAGCAGCCAATTTACAGGCGCTGAGCAGTTCTTC. As protein: CASSQFTGAEQFF.

In its sample, this clonotype was seen many times. J is TRBJ2-5 and V is TRBV7-2; a possible D gene is TRBD2 (6 bases). Trimming shortened V by 1 base and J by 5 bases, and 11 bases separated the two germline ends. This CDR3 contains 14 residues. Looked up from germline, CDR1 is SGHTA and CDR2 is FQGNSA. DNA of the CDR3: TGTGCCAGCAGCTTAGAACCGGGGGTGGAGACCCAGTACTTC. Translating gives CASSLEPGVETQYF.

This clonotype appeared a few times. The CDR3 sequence: CASSVVDGSSNEQFF. The CDR3 DNA reads as TGTGCCAGCAGCGTAGTGGACGGGAGTTCCAATGAGCAGTTCTTC. The V gene is TRBV9, the J gene TRBJ2-1; weak D call: TRBD2 (6 bases). Per the germline V gene, CDR1 is SGDLS and CDR2 is YYNGEE. This CDR3 has 15 amino acids. V was cut by 0 bases and J by 6 bases, with 13 bases left in between.

This clonotype came up many times. This rearrangement joins TRBV25-1 to TRBJ2-7; D is perhaps TRBD2 (5 bases). The CDR3 spans 16 residues. With 2 bases removed from V and 4 bases from J, the gap between germline ends came to 18 bases. Germline V lookup: CDR1 MGHDK, CDR2 SYGVNS. DNA of the CDR3: TGTGCCAGCAGTGAAATTGGCCGAGGAGCGGCTTACGAGCAGTACTTC. Protein sequence: CASSEIGRGAAYEQYF.

In this sample, this clonotype turned up many times. V gene TRBV20-1 combines with J gene TRBJ2-3; weak D call: TRBD2 (5 bases). Germline loops: CDR1 DFQATT, CDR2 SNEGSKA (reference sequence). The V end lost 3 bases, the J end lost 8 bases, and 18 bases lay between the germline ends. This CDR3 contains 14 residues. For the CDR3, the DNA is TGCAGTGCTAGCACTCGGGGTTCAATGTTTACGCAGTATTTT. Protein sequence: CSASTRGSMFTQYF.

This clonotype was seen only a few times. The V call is TRBV4-2, the J call TRBJ2-3, with 8 bases aligning to TRBD2. The CDR3 sequence is 19 residues long. The junction had 13 bases not matched to a gene; V was cut back by 2 bases and J by 0 bases. Germline V gene data show CDR1 as LGHNA and CDR2 as YNFKEQ. The CDR3: CASSQPGSGAGASTDTQYF. DNA for the CDR3: TGTGCCAGCAGCCAACCGGGTTCGGGAGCGGGGGCCAGCACAGATACGCAGTATTTT.

This clonotype was observed a few times. The rearrangement joins TRBV21-1 to TRBJ1-4; the D segment call TRBD1 is taken from the table without a DNA check. TRBV21-1 is described as a pseudogene. The CDR3 covers 16 residues. The CDR3 sequence is CASSKEGGQLNEKLFF. CDR3 bases: TGTGCCAGCAGCAAAGAGGGGGGACAGCTGAATGAAAAACTGTTTTTT.

This clonotype was found a few times. The V call is TRBV6-1, the J call TRBJ1-4; 12 bases fit TRBD1. This CDR3 region has 15 residues. J was trimmed by 10 bases and V by 5 bases; bases with no gene match: 8. Germline CDR1 reads MNHNS; CDR2 reads SASEGT. The CDR3 loop is CASSTRDRGLGKLFF. CDR3 nucleotide sequence: TGTGCCAGCAGTACCCGGGACAGGGGGCTCGGAAAACTGTTTTTT.

At least ten counts were recorded for this clonotype. The chain employs TRBV28 and TRBJ1-2; 12 nucleotides agree with TRBD1. Germline loops: CDR1 MDHEN, CDR2 SYDVKM. V dropped 10 bases and J dropped 4; count of bases not matched to a gene: 7. The CDR3 runs to 14 residues. The CDR3 here is CATGTGGGRYGYTF. CDR3 bases: TGTGCCACCGGGACAGGGGGCGGTCGCTATGGCTACACCTTC.

The chain carries TRBV5-1 and TRBJ2-2, with D unclear. Trimming shortened V by 4 bases and J by 4 bases, and 20 bases separated the two germline ends. This CDR3 spans 17 amino acids. Germline V lookup: CDR1 SGHRS, CDR2 YFSETQ. The DNA for the CDR3 is TGCGCCAGCAGCGTAGTCCTCCAGGCGACGGGCACCGGGGAGCTGTTTTTT. Protein sequence: CASSVVLQATGTGELFF.

This clonotype was seen more than once but under ten times. V and J are TRBV15 and TRBJ2-7, with 7 bases lining up with TRBD1. J was trimmed by 4 bases and V by 2 bases; bases with no gene match: 5. CDR1 and CDR2 (germline): LNHNV, YYDKDF (reference sequence). This CDR3 is built from 14 residues. The CDR3 is CATSRPGGIYEQYF. CDR3 coding DNA: TGTGCCACCAGCAGACCAGGGGGAATTTACGAGCAGTACTTC.